The 25 T cell receptor beta chains below were found in one sample sequenced in a study of blood T cell repertoires in COVID-19. Profiled with immunoSEQ multiplex PCR; TCRdb holds only in-frame clones, not every one. The sample consists of about 310,000 clones, around 90% of them appearing once. The source material was PBMCs or T cells enriched from blood (not recorded which). The receptors were gathered from a man between 60 and 70 years old who had recovered from COVID-19.

V usage is TRBV29-1 and J usage is TRBJ2-1; 14 nucleotides agree with TRBD2. Germline CDR1 SQVTM, CDR2 ANQGSEA. Trimming at V came to 5 bases and at J to 3 bases, leaving 12 bases not matched to a gene. The CDR3 is 18 amino acids. The chain's CDR3 is CSVRKGTSGSSGYNEQFF. The CDR3 DNA sequence: TGCAGCGTTCGAAAGGGGACTAGCGGGAGTTCAGGCTACAATGAGCAGTTCTTC.

The genes are TRBV5-6 and TRBJ1-1, with TRBD1 matching 9 bases. The germline V gene encodes CDR1 SGHDT and CDR2 YYEEEE. The length of the CDR3 is 16 residues. J was trimmed by 0 bases and V by 4 bases; bases with no gene match: 7. CDR3 sequence (DNA): TGTGCCAGCAGCACGGACAGGGGAAACATGAACACTGAAGCTTTCTTT. Protein sequence: CASSTDRGNMNTEAFF.

V gene TRBV29-1 combines with J gene TRBJ1-5; weak D call: TRBD1 (5 bases). The CDR3 is 17 residues long. Per germline, CDR1 SQVTM and CDR2 ANQGSEA. V shed 7 bases and J shed 0 bases, with 22 bases lying between them. The CDR3 region is CSGWGGEGAPSNQPQHF. The CDR3 DNA reads TGCAGCGGCTGGGGGGGGGAAGGGGCCCCTAGCAATCAGCCCCAGCATTTT.

The chain has TRBV7-2 and TRBJ2-5, with TRBD1 matching over 9 bases. V gave up 5 bases and J gave up 7 bases; unmatched junction bases: 11. The CDR3 is made up of 15 amino acids. The germline V gene has CDR1 SGHTA and CDR2 FQGNSA. Here the CDR3 reads CASSDHRGRGVTQYF. CDR3 nucleotides: TGTGCCAGCAGCGATCACAGGGGGCGCGGTGTGACCCAGTACTTC.

Regarding this clone: The sample holds other DNA sequences that translate to the same CDR3. The DNA of the CDR3 is TGTGCCAGCAGCTTCAGCGGGAGGGGCACCGGGGAGCTGTTTTTT. It translates to CASSFSGRGTGELFF. The chain employs TRBV7-9 and TRBJ2-2; 10 nucleotides match TRBD2. The germline CDR1 and CDR2 sequences are SEHNR and FQNEAQ (reference sequence). The CDR3 sequence is 15 residues long. The V and J ends lost 3 bases and 4 bases, in that order; junction bases with no gene match: 2.

This chain joins TRBV28 and TRBJ1-4, with D perhaps TRBD1 (6 bases). Trimming pared 5 bases from V and 6 bases from J, leaving 10 bases between. CDR1 is MDHEN, CDR2 SYDVKM, per germline. The CDR3 length is 13 residues. In nucleotides, the CDR3 is TGTGCCAGCAGTAAGGGGGTGGATGAAAAACTGTTTTTT. This encodes CASSKGVDEKLFF. Drawing the rest from reference TRBV28 and TRBJ1-4, the complete variable domain is DVKVTQSSRYLVKRTGEKVFLECVQDMDHENMFWYRQDPGLGLRLIYFSYDVKMKEKGDIPEGYSVSREKKERFSLILESASTNQTSMYLCASSKGVDEKLFFGSGTQLSVL.

The chain carries TRBV5-1 and TRBJ1-1, with D possibly matching TRBD1 (6 bases). The CDR3 length is 15 residues. The germline V and J ends were trimmed by 2 bases and 4 bases, with 15 bases remaining between them. Germline values: CDR1 SGHRS, CDR2 YFSETQ. CDR3 loop: CASSFNRARVTEAFF. Here the CDR3 DNA reads TGCGCCAGCAGCTTCAACAGGGCTAGAGTCACTGAAGCTTTCTTT. The full variable domain, in which reference TRBV5-1 and TRBJ1-1 provide the parts outside the CDR3, is KAGVTQTPRYLIKTRGQQVTLSCSPISGHRSVSWYQQTPGQGLQFLFEYFSETQRNKGNFPGRFSGRQFSNSRSEMNVSTLELGDSALYLCASSFNRARVTEAFFGQGTRLTVV.

This clone was recorded at least ten times. The genes are TRBV28 and TRBJ2-7, with 13 positions matching TRBD2. CDR3 size: 16 residues. J gave up 2 bases and V 5 bases, and 6 bases lay outside the gene matches. Germline V CDR1 and CDR2: MDHEN, SYDVKM. This CDR3 reads CASSPGLAGRTYEQYF. Written as DNA, the CDR3 is TGTGCCAGCAGTCCGGGACTAGCGGGAAGGACCTACGAGCAGTACTTC. Combining the CDR3 with reference TRBV28 and TRBJ2-7 gives the whole variable domain DVKVTQSSRYLVKRTGEKVFLECVQDMDHENMFWYRQDPGLGLRLIYFSYDVKMKEKGDIPEGYSVSREKKERFSLILESASTNQTSMYLCASSPGLAGRTYEQYFGPGTRLTVT.

The rearrangement joins TRBV12-3 or TRBV12-4 to TRBJ1-3; tentatively, D is TRBD1 (5 bases). V was cut by 5 bases and J by 7 bases, with 9 bases left in between. The CDR3 runs to 12 residues. This chain's CDR3 is CASSLDKNTIYF. Here the CDR3 DNA reads TGTGCCAGCAGTCTGGACAAGAACACCATATATTTT.

CDR3 nucleotides: TGTGCCATCAGTTCCCCCGACACCCTCTCCTACGAGCAGTACTTC. It yields the protein CAISSPDTLSYEQYF. The chain carries TRBV10-3 and TRBJ2-7, with D unclear. The germline V and J ends were trimmed by 5 bases and 0 bases, with 14 bases remaining between them. Germline V gene lookup returns CDR1 ENHRY and CDR2 SYGVKD. The CDR3 totals 15 residues.

CDR3 amino acids: CASSEREVSPLHF. The CDR3 DNA reads as TGTGCCAGCAGTGAACGAGAGGTTTCACCCCTCCACTTT. The chain couples TRBV25-1 to TRBJ1-6; D not certain. The CDR3 length is 13 residues. Germline lookup yields CDR1 MGHDK and CDR2 SYGVNS. V shed 2 bases and J shed 9 bases, with 8 bases lying between them.

V usage is TRBV27 and J usage is TRBJ2-7; 8 nucleotides line up with TRBD2. The CDR3 loop spans 18 amino acids. CDR1 and CDR2 (germline): MNHEY, SMNVEV (reference sequence). V dropped 3 bases and J dropped 0; count of bases not matched to a gene: 13. The CDR3 DNA follows: TGTGCCAGCAGTTTCCGTGCTCAACCCGGGACTAGCTCCTACGAGCAGTACTTC. Translating gives CASSFRAQPGTSSYEQYF.

The chain is built from TRBV14 and TRBJ2-1; no clear D gene. The V end was cut by 2 bases, the J end by 4 bases, with 12 bases between. CDR1 SGHDN and CDR2 FVKESK come from the germline V gene. This CDR3 contains 15 residues. This CDR3 reads CASSQFRGAYNEQFF. CDR3 coding DNA: TGTGCCAGCAGCCAATTTCGCGGCGCGTACAATGAGCAGTTCTTC.

The genes are TRBV7-9 and TRBJ1-5, with 9 bases identical to TRBD1. The junction had 7 bases not matched to a gene; V was cut back by 1 base and J by 15 bases. The CDR3 sequence is 13 residues long. The germline gives CDR1 SEHNR, CDR2 FQNEAQ (reference sequence). Here the CDR3 DNA reads TGTGCCAGCAGCTTAGTCGGGACAGGGCCTCCGCATTTT. The encoded protein is CASSLVGTGPPHF.

The chain employs TRBV11-2 and TRBJ2-7, with 8 bases fitting TRBD2. Germline-derived CDR1 and CDR2 are SGHAT and FQNNGV. V lost 2 bases, J lost 2 bases, and 5 bases stayed unmatched. This CDR3 is 15 amino acids long. CDR3 DNA: TGTGCCAGCAGCTTAAGTACGGGGGGGGCCTACGAGCAGTACTTC. Translation: CASSLSTGGAYEQYF.

The rearrangement joins TRBV10-3 to TRBJ2-7; the match to TRBD1 covers 7 bases. Germline trimming cut 0 bases from V and 2 bases from J; bases unmatched to any gene: 4. The CDR3 is made up of 15 amino acids. Germline V lookup: CDR1 ENHRY, CDR2 SYGVKD. This CDR3 reads CAISESIGGPYEQYF. In DNA, the CDR3 is TGTGCCATCAGTGAGTCGATAGGGGGCCCCTACGAGCAGTACTTC.

The chain has TRBV25-1 and TRBJ2-1; 9 bases align to TRBD2. The CDR3 contains 15 residues. The ends lost 2 bases at V and 2 bases at J; junction bases unmatched: 1. Germline-derived CDR1 and CDR2 are MGHDK and SYGVNS. This CDR3 reads CASSEGGRAYNEQFF. CDR3 DNA sequence: TGTGCCAGCAGTGAAGGCGGGAGGGCCTACAATGAGCAGTTCTTC.

This clone showed up just once. The chain recombines TRBV30 with TRBJ1-2; TRBD1 agrees at 9 bases. Trimming took 3 bases from V and 0 from J; bases not matched to a gene: 5. CDR1 is GTSNPN and CDR2 is SVGIG in the germline V gene (reference sequence). The CDR3 is 15 residues long. The CDR3 bases are TGTGCCTGGAGGACAGGGGGGAATCCTAACTATGGCTACACCTTC. Its translation is CAWRTGGNPNYGYTF.

The chain has TRBV28 and TRBJ2-1, with 10 bases fitting TRBD1. Per germline, CDR1 MDHEN and CDR2 SYDVKM. The CDR3 extends over 15 amino acids. Trimming took 10 bases from V and 7 from J; bases not matched to a gene: 13. DNA for the CDR3: TGTGCCATCAGAGGCGTGGGACAGGGGTCAAATGAGCAGTTCTTC. Translation gives CAIRGVGQGSNEQFF.

The J gene is TRBJ1-1, the V gene TRBV3-1 (or the pseudogene TRBV3-2), with D hard to call. Trimming removed 5 bases from V and 1 base from J, with 11 bases in between. CDR3 length: 14 amino acids. Germline V CDR1 and CDR2: LGHDT, YNNKEL (reference sequence). The CDR3 loop reads CASSAQFWNTEAFF. The CDR3, as DNA: TGTGCCAGCAGCGCACAGTTCTGGAACACTGAAGCTTTCTTT.

As to this clone: Other DNA sequences in this specimen translate into the identical CDR3. V gene TRBV5-1 combines with J gene TRBJ2-3; 9 positions agree with TRBD2. CDR1 is SGHRS, CDR2 YFSETQ, per germline. V shed 0 bases, J shed 2 bases, and the junction held 4 bases outside the gene matches. The length of the CDR3 is 16 residues. The CDR3 DNA reads TGCGCCAGCAGCTTGGGACTAGCGGAGACCACAGATACGCAGTATTTT. Encoded protein: CASSLGLAETTDTQYF.

The chain recombines TRBV2 with TRBJ1-1, with 8 bases aligning to TRBD1. This CDR3 has 15 residues. Losses at the gene ends were 7 bases for V and 7 bases for J; bases not matched to a gene: 14. Germline assignment: CDR1 SNHLY and CDR2 FYNNEI. The CDR3 is CASKFETGDRNEAFF. The CDR3 coding sequence is TGTGCCAGCAAATTCGAGACAGGGGACCGAAATGAAGCTTTCTTT.

J is TRBJ2-2 and V is TRBV7-2; 12 bases line up with TRBD2. The CDR3 extends over 19 amino acids. The V and J ends lost 1 base and 5 bases, in that order; junction bases with no gene match: 11. Germline V CDR1 and CDR2: SGHTA, FQGNSA. CDR3 protein: CASSLGLAGAPRGTGELFF. The CDR3 DNA reads TGTGCCAGCAGCTTAGGACTAGCGGGAGCCCCGAGGGGAACCGGGGAGCTGTTTTTT.

This clone was counted only a few times. The chain links TRBV5-1 to TRBJ1-2; D not resolved. The CDR3 totals 14 residues. The germline CDR1 and CDR2 sequences are SGHRS and YFSETQ. V was pared by 4 bases and J by 2 bases, with 12 bases between. Written as DNA, the CDR3 is TGCGCCAGCAGCCCCCTGGGAGTAAACTATGGCTACACCTTC. This gives the protein CASSPLGVNYGYTF.

The chain uses TRBV29-1 and TRBJ2-1; 7 nucleotides agree with TRBD2. Germline values: CDR1 SQVTM, CDR2 ANQGSEA. V trimming: 5 bases; J trimming: 1 base; junction bases outside the gene matches: 8. The CDR3 has 15 amino acids. The CDR3 nucleotides read TGCAGCGTTAGCGGCGGGAGTAGATCCTACAATGAGCAGTTCTTC. Translated, it gives CSVSGGSRSYNEQFF.